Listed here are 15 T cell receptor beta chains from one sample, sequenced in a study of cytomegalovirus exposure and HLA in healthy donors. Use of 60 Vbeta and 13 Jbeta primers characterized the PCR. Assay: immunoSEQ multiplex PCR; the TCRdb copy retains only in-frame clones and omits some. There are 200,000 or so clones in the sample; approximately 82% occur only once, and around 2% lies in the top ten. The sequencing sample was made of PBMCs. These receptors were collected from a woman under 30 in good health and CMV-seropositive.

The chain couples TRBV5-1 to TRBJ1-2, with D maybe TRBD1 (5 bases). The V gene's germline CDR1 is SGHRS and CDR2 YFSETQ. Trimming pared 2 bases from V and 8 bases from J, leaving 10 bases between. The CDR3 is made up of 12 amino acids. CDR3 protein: CASSFGGEGYTF. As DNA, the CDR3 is TGCGCCAGCAGCTTTGGAGGGGAGGGCTACACCTTC.

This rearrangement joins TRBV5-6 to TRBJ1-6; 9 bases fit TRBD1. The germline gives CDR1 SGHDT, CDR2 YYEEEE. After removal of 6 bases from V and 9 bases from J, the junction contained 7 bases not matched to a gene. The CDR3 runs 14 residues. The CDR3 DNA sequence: TGTGCCAGCAAAGGACAGGGGCGTACTTCACCCCTCCACTTT. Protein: CASKGQGRTSPLHF.

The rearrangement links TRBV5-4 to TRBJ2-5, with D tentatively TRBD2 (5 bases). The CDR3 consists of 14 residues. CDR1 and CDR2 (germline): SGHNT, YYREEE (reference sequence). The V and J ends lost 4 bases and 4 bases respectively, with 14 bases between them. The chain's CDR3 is CASSPFRGSETQYF. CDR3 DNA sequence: TGTGCCAGCAGCCCCTTCAGAGGGTCAGAGACCCAGTACTTC. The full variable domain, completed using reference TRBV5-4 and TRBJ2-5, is ETGVTQSPTHLIKTRGQQVTLRCSSQSGHNTVSWYQQALGQGPQFIFQYYREEENGRGNFPPRFSGLQFPNYSSELNVNALELDDSALYLCASSPFRGSETQYFGPGTRLLVL.

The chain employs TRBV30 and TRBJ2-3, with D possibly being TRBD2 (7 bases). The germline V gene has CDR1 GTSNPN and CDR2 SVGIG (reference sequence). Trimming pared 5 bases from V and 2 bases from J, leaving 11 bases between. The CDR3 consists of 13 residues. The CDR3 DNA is TGTGCCTGGGGGGAGGGGGACACAGATACGCAGTATTTT. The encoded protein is CAWGEGDTDTQYF.

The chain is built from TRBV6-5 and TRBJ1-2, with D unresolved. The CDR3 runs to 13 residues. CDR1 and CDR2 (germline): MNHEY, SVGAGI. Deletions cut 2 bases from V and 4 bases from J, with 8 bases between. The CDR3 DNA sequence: TGTGCCAGCAGTTACGGCCTTTCCTATGGCTACACCTTC. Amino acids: CASSYGLSYGYTF.

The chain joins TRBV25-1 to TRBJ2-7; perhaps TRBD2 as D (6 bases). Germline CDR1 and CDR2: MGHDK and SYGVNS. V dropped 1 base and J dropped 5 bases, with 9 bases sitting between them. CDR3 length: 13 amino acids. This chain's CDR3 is CASSESAGHEQYF. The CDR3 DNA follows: TGTGCCAGCAGTGAATCGGCGGGGCACGAGCAGTACTTC.

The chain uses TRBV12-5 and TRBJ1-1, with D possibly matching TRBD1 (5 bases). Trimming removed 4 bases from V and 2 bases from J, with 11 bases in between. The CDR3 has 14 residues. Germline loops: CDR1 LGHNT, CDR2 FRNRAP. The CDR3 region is CASGSGWGNTEAFF. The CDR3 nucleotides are TGTGCTAGTGGTTCCGGGTGGGGCAACACTGAAGCTTTCTTT.

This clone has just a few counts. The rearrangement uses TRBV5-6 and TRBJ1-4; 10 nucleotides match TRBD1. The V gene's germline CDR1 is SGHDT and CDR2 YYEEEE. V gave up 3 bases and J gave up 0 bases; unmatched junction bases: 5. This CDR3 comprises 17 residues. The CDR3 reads CASSSKDRGATNEKLFF. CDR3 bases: TGTGCCAGCAGCTCCAAGGACAGGGGGGCAACTAATGAAAAACTGTTTTTT.

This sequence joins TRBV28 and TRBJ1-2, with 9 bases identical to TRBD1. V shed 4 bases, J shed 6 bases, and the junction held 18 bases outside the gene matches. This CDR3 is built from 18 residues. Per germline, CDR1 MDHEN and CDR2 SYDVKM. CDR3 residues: CASSSDPRGTGKRDGYTF. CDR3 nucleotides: TGTGCCAGCAGTTCCGACCCCCGCGGGACAGGGAAAAGGGATGGCTACACCTTC.

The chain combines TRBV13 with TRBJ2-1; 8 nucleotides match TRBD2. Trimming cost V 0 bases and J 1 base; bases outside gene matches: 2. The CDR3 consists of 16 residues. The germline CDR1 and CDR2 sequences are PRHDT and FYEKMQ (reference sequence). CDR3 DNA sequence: TGTGCCAGCAGCTTAGGAGCGGGGGTGTCCTACAATGAGCAGTTCTTC. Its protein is CASSLGAGVSYNEQFF.

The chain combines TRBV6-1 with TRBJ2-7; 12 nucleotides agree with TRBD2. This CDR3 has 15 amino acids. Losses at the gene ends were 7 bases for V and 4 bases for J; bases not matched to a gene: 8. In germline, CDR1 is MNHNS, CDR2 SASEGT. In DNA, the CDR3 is TGTGCCAGCAATCCGCTAGCGGGGGGGAAATACGAGCAGTACTTC. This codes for CASNPLAGGKYEQYF.

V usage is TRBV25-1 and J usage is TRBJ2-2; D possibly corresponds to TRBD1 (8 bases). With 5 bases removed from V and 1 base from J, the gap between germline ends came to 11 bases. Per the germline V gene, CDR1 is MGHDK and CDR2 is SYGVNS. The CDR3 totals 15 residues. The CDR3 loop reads CASSNRGGNTGELFF. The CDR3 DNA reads TGTGCCAGCAGTAACAGGGGGGGGAACACCGGGGAGCTGTTTTTT.

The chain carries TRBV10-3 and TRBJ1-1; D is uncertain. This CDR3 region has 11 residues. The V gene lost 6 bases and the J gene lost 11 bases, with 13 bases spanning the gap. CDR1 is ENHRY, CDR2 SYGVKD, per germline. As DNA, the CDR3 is TGTGCCATCAGGTATCAGAGGGATGCTTTCTTT. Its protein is CAIRYQRDAFF.

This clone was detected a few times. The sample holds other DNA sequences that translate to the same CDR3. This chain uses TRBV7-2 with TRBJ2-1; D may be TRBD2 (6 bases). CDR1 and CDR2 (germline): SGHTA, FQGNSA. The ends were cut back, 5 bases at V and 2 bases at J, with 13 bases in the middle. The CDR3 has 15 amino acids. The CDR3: CASSRIGGAYNEQFF. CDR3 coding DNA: TGTGCCAGCAGCCGAATTGGCGGGGCCTACAATGAGCAGTTCTTC.

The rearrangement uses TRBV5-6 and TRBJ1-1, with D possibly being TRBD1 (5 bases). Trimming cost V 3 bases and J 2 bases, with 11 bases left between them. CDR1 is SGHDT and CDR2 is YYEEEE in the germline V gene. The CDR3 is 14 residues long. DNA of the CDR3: TGTGCCAGCAGCTCAGGGCTTCGAAACACTGAAGCTTTCTTT. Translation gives CASSSGLRNTEAFF. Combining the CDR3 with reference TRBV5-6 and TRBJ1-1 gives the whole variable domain DAGVTQSPTHLIKTRGQQVTLRCSPKSGHDTVSWYQQALGQGPQFIFQYYEEEERQRGNFPDRFSGHQFPNYSSELNVNALLLGDSALYLCASSSGLRNTEAFFGQGTRLTVV.